Shown below are 27 T cell receptor beta chains from a single sample sequenced in a study of T cell repertoires in cytomegalovirus infection (dated by TCRdb to between 2018 and 2021). TCRdb names Illumina HiSeq 1500 as the instrument used. TCRdb reprocessed the public reads (quality trimming at Q25 with fastp, clone calling with MiXCR) and kept in-frame beta chains. Each CDR3 protein gets just one entry, which takes the most common genes and DNA from the rows behind it. The sample has under 350,000 distinct CDR3 sequences on record, 8% to 9.5% of them singletons. The top ten clones comprise roughly 4% of the sample. The sequencing sample was made of PBMCs. The receptors here all came from a human donor in good health (CMV status not recorded). Some clones in this sample may be carry-over from other donors' samples.

This clonotype showed up many times. The chain joins TRBV27 to TRBJ1-4; TRBD1 aligns across 8 bases. Germline CDR1 MNHEY, CDR2 SMNVEV (reference sequence). The V segment lost 3 bases and the J segment 0 bases; nucleotides outside the gene matches: 9. The CDR3 loop spans 18 amino acids. The CDR3 spells CASSFRTGSSATNEKLFF. The CDR3, as DNA: TGTGCCAGCAGTTTTAGGACAGGGAGTTCCGCAACTAATGAAAAACTGTTTTTT.

V usage is TRBV4-2 and J usage is TRBJ2-5, with unresolved D. The V end was cut by 0 bases, the J end by 7 bases, with 12 bases between. The CDR3 length is 14 residues. Germline V gene sequence: CDR1 LGHNA, CDR2 YNFKEQ. CDR3 coding DNA: TGTGCCAGCAGCCAAGAGATGGCTACGGGGACCCAGTACTTC. Its protein is CASSQEMATGTQYF.

J is TRBJ2-1 and V is TRBV5-1; 9 nucleotides match TRBD1. CDR1 is SGHRS, CDR2 YFSETQ, per germline. The V gene end was trimmed by 7 bases and the J gene end by 6 bases; junction bases not matched to a gene: 8. The CDR3 sequence is 14 residues long. This chain's CDR3 is CASDPGQGTNEQFF. The CDR3 region has the DNA TGCGCCAGCGACCCGGGACAGGGAACCAATGAGCAGTTCTTC. Together with reference TRBV5-1 and TRBJ2-1, the CDR3 gives the full variable domain: KAGVTQTPRYLIKTRGQQVTLSCSPISGHRSVSWYQQTPGQGLQFLFEYFSETQRNKGNFPGRFSGRQFSNSRSEMNVSTLELGDSALYLCASDPGQGTNEQFFGPGTRLTVL.

V usage is TRBV12-5 and J usage is TRBJ2-7; TRBD1 might be the D (6 bases). This CDR3 has 15 amino acids. Germline CDR1 LGHNT, CDR2 FRNRAP. V dropped 6 bases and J dropped 1 base, with 16 bases sitting between them. The CDR3 coding sequence is TGTGCTAGTGGCTACGGGACACTCTCTTCCTACGAGCAGTACTTC. Protein sequence: CASGYGTLSSYEQYF.

This clonotype was seen repeatedly, ten times or more. This chain connects TRBV20-1 to TRBJ2-1; tentatively, D is TRBD2 (6 bases). Germline lookup yields CDR1 DFQATT and CDR2 SNEGSKA (reference sequence). V was clipped by 1 base and J by 0 bases, with 10 bases between them. The CDR3 length is 15 residues. The CDR3 reads CSARGRDSSYNEQFF. CDR3 bases: TGCAGTGCTAGAGGTCGGGACTCCTCCTACAATGAGCAGTTCTTC.

The chain links TRBV2 to TRBJ1-3, with D unclear. This CDR3 comprises 13 residues. Between the trimmed V and J ends, which lost 5 bases and 4 bases, there was a span of 9 bases. Germline V CDR1 and CDR2: SNHLY, FYNNEI. The CDR3: CASSPVRGNTIYF. The CDR3 nucleotides read TGTGCCAGCAGTCCTGTCCGAGGAAACACCATATATTTT.

The gene calls are TRBV7-6 and TRBJ2-4; D is ambiguous. The CDR3 covers 12 residues. V lost 4 bases and J 6 bases, leaving 7 bases between the germline ends. Germline values: CDR1 SGHVS, CDR2 FNYEAQ. The CDR3 protein is CASSSEVNIQYF. The DNA of the CDR3 is TGTGCCAGCAGCTCCGAAGTAAACATTCAGTACTTC.

There are many counts of this clonotype. This chain links TRBV6-1 with TRBJ1-6; D is ambiguous. This CDR3 spans 13 amino acids. In germline, CDR1 is MNHNS, CDR2 SASEGT. Trimming left V 10 bases short and J 8 bases short, with 15 bases between. The CDR3 reads CATAGDWDSPLHF. CDR3 DNA: TGTGCCACCGCAGGCGATTGGGATTCACCCCTCCACTTT.

This clonotype appeared many times. The rearrangement links TRBV7-2 to TRBJ1-6, with D possibly being TRBD1 (5 bases). Between the trimmed V and J ends, which lost 4 bases and 0 bases, there was a span of 13 bases. The CDR3 spans 17 residues. Germline V CDR1 and CDR2: SGHTA, FQGNSA. CDR3 region: CASSSGNLSSYNSPLHF. The CDR3 nucleotides are TGTGCCAGCAGCTCAGGGAACCTGAGCTCCTATAATTCACCCCTCCACTTT.

The chain uses TRBV20-1 and TRBJ1-6; D is ambiguous. Germline V gene lookup returns CDR1 DFQATT and CDR2 SNEGSKA (reference sequence). Trimming shortened V by 0 bases and J by 10 bases, and 7 bases separated the two germline ends. The CDR3 consists of 12 residues. The CDR3 spells CSARDTGSPLHF. DNA of the CDR3: TGCAGTGCTAGAGATACGGGGTCACCCCTCCACTTT.

The table lists this clonotype with many counts. The CDR3 sequence is CASNPGPNYGYTF. The CDR3 DNA reads TGTGCCAGCAATCCGGGCCCTAACTATGGCTACACCTTC. The J gene is TRBJ1-2, the V gene TRBV2; D gene uncertain. Germline V gives CDR1 SNHLY, CDR2 FYNNEI. There are 13 residues in the CDR3. Trimming left V 7 bases short and J 0 bases short, with 9 bases between.

This clonotype has a count of ten or more. This chain links TRBV7-8 with TRBJ1-1; D is uncertain. The CDR3 has 13 residues. Per the germline V gene, CDR1 is SGHVS and CDR2 is FQNEAQ. The V and J ends lost 5 bases and 0 bases respectively, with 7 bases between them. The DNA of the CDR3 is TGTGCCAGCAGCGCAAAGGTGAACACTGAAGCTTTCTTT. It specifies CASSAKVNTEAFF.

This clonotype was seen a handful of times. The chain uses TRBV20-1 and TRBJ2-3, with TRBD1 identical over 10 bases. The CDR3 consists of 14 residues. The germline gives CDR1 DFQATT, CDR2 SNEGSKA (reference sequence). V was pared by 7 bases and J by 3 bases, with 7 bases of the junction left unmatched. CDR3 residues: CSGVGDRGTDTQYF. CDR3 sequence (DNA): TGCAGTGGGGTGGGGGACAGGGGAACAGATACGCAGTATTTT.

At least ten counts were recorded for this clonotype. The J gene is TRBJ2-2, the V gene TRBV12-5, with 8 bases matching TRBD2. With 3 bases clipped from V and 0 bases from J, the junction kept 6 bases outside the gene matches. Looked up from germline, CDR1 is LGHNT and CDR2 is FRNRAP. The CDR3 spans 17 residues. Here the CDR3 reads CASGLALAATNTGELFF. The DNA of the CDR3 is TGTGCTAGTGGTTTAGCACTAGCGGCTACGAACACCGGGGAGCTGTTTTTT.

The chain joins TRBV20-1 to TRBJ2-1; a possible D gene is TRBD2 (6 bases). The CDR3 is made up of 17 amino acids. V was cut by 0 bases and J by 3 bases, with 18 bases left in between. The germline V gene encodes CDR1 DFQATT and CDR2 SNEGSKA (reference sequence). The CDR3 sequence is CSARDRAGGNLYNEQFF. As DNA, the CDR3 is TGCAGTGCTAGAGATAGGGCCGGGGGAAACCTCTACAATGAGCAGTTCTTC.

This clonotype occurred many times. The V gene is TRBV12-3 or TRBV12-4, the J gene TRBJ1-2, with unresolved D. The V end was cut by 3 bases, the J end by 4 bases, with 6 bases between. There are 12 residues in the CDR3. CDR3 coding DNA: TGTGCCAGCAGTTTGAACAGCTATGGCTACACCTTC. It codes for CASSLNSYGYTF.

The V and J genes are TRBV11-1 and TRBJ2-1; D gene unclear. Germline CDR1 and CDR2: SGHAT and FQDESV (reference sequence). Trimming took off 1 base at V and 5 bases at J, with 12 bases between the two ends. There are 15 residues in the CDR3. The CDR3 nucleotides read TGTGCCAGCAGCTTAGAGGTAGGCTTAAACAATGAGCAGTTCTTC. This translates into CASSLEVGLNNEQFF. The variable domain in full, completed from reference TRBV11-1 and TRBJ2-1, reads EAEVAQSPRYKITEKSQAVAFWCDPISGHATLYWYRQILGQGPELLVQFQDESVVDDSQLPKDRFSAERLKGVDSTLKIQPAELGDSAMYLCASSLEVGLNNEQFFGPGTRLTVL.

This clonotype was seen a handful of times. This rearrangement joins TRBV5-1 to TRBJ2-1; 8 nucleotides agree with TRBD2. The length of the CDR3 is 16 residues. Germline lookup yields CDR1 SGHRS and CDR2 YFSETQ. The V segment lost 3 bases and the J segment 10 bases; nucleotides outside the gene matches: 15. CDR3 in DNA: TGCGCCAGCAGCTCCCGGGAGGGTGCCCGAACCTACGAGCAGTTCTTC. Encoded protein: CASSSREGARTYEQFF. The full variable domain, rest sourced from reference TRBV5-1 and TRBJ2-1, is KAGVTQTPRYLIKTRGQQVTLSCSPISGHRSVSWYQQTPGQGLQFLFEYFSETQRNKGNFPGRFSGRQFSNSRSEMNVSTLELGDSALYLCASSSREGARTYEQFFGPGTRLTVL.

In this sample, this clonotype turned up a few times. This chain joins TRBV20-1 and TRBJ1-6; 7 bases are shared with TRBD1. V lost 5 bases, J lost 9 bases, and 7 bases stayed unmatched. This CDR3 spans 13 amino acids. In germline, CDR1 is DFQATT, CDR2 SNEGSKA (reference sequence). CDR3 DNA sequence: TGCAGTGCTGACAGGGAGGTAGCTTCACCCCTCCACTTT. Translated, it gives CSADREVASPLHF.

The chain links TRBV4-3 to TRBJ1-2; D is uncertain. CDR3 length: 14 amino acids. Trimming removed 1 base from V and 4 bases from J, with 10 bases in between. Germline V CDR1 and CDR2: LGHNA, YSLEER. The CDR3 sequence is CASSQGGGPYGYTF. The CDR3 DNA reads TGCGCCAGCAGCCAAGGGGGAGGTCCCTATGGCTACACCTTC.

V is TRBV6-1 and J is TRBJ2-7; the D is unclear. Per the germline V gene, CDR1 is MNHNS and CDR2 is SASEGT. The CDR3 runs 14 residues. V lost 6 bases, J lost 0 bases, and 12 bases lay in between. The CDR3, as DNA: TGTGCCAGCAGACCCGCGGCGGACTCCTACGAGCAGTACTTC. Translating gives CASRPAADSYEQYF.

This clonotype was detected a few times. In nucleotides, the CDR3 is TGTGCCAGCGGGACTAGCGGGAATACGCAGTATTTT. Encoded protein: CASGTSGNTQYF. V and J are TRBV6-2 or TRBV6-3 and TRBJ2-3, with 13 bases that match TRBD2. Germline V CDR1 and CDR2: MNHEY, SVGEGT. V was pared by 8 bases and J by 7 bases, with 0 bases of the junction left unmatched. CDR3 size: 12 residues.

This clonotype was counted a few times. The chain has TRBV11-2 and TRBJ2-1, with D perhaps matching TRBD1 (6 bases). Trimming took off 0 bases at V and 9 bases at J, with 15 bases between the two ends. This CDR3 spans 15 amino acids. Germline values: CDR1 SGHAT, CDR2 FQNNGV. CDR3 sequence: CASSLDGIGGSEQFF. The DNA of the CDR3 is TGTGCCAGCAGCTTAGATGGGATTGGGGGCAGTGAGCAGTTCTTC.

As for this clonotype: A much larger clone lies one base from this, so it may be a read error. The V and J genes are TRBV7-3 and TRBJ2-1, with D unclear. This CDR3 is built from 13 residues. Looked up from germline, CDR1 is SGHTA and CDR2 is FQGTGA. The CDR3 sequence is CASSLHLKTEHFF. CDR3 DNA: TGTGCCAGCAGCTTACATCTAAAGACTGAGCACTTCTTC.

This clonotype has at least ten counts. V and J are TRBV11-2 and TRBJ2-7; D unresolved. The CDR3 covers 13 residues. The V and J ends lost 8 bases and 0 bases respectively, with 11 bases between them. Germline values: CDR1 SGHAT, CDR2 FQNNGV. CDR3 in DNA: TGTGCCAGCCGTGGCATTAGCTCCTACGAGCAGTACTTC. Protein product: CASRGISSYEQYF.

The chain couples TRBV5-6 to TRBJ1-5; no clear D. Trimming pared 2 bases from V and 3 bases from J, leaving 15 bases between. CDR3 length equals 16 residues. Germline CDR1 reads SGHDT; CDR2 reads YYEEEE. CDR3 nucleotide sequence: TGTGCCAGCAGCTTAAGTATATCGGGGAACAATCAGCCCCAGCATTTT. Translating gives CASSLSISGNNQPQHF.

The rearrangement joins TRBV7-3 to TRBJ2-3; D possibly corresponds to TRBD2 (6 bases). The V end lost 6 bases, the J end lost 6 bases, and 10 bases lay between the germline ends. Looked up from germline, CDR1 is SGHTA and CDR2 is FQGTGA. The CDR3 totals 12 residues. CDR3 protein: CASRGLTDTQYF. Here the CDR3 DNA reads TGTGCCAGCAGGGGACTCACGGATACGCAGTATTTT.